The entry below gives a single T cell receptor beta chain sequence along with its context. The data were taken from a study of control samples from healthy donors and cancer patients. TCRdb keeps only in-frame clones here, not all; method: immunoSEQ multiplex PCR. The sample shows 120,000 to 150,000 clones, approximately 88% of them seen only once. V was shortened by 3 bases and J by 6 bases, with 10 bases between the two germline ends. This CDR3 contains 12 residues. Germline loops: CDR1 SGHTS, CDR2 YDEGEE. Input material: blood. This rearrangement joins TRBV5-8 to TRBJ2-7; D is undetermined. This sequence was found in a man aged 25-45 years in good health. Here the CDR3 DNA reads TGTGCCAGCAGCTCCCGGGCCTCCGAGCAGTACTTC. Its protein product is CASSSRASEQYF.